This T cell receptor beta chain was sequenced for a study of cytomegalovirus exposure and HLA in healthy donors. General observations from the study: Three of the chains that were CMV-associated were confirmed in vitro to be specific for CMV antigens. First-cohort TCR clusters were later found to tend to co-occur in the approximately 120 validation repertoires. The classifier reportedly diagnosed cytomegalovirus status with high specificity and sensitivity.

Donors came from a validation cohort of 95 to 150 subjects, distinct from the first 666-subject cohort. As regards this clone: Its cognate antigen is unknown.

The CDR3 loop spans 15 amino acids. The germline CDR1 and CDR2 sequences are LGHNA and YSLEER. V shed 4 bases, J shed 5 bases, and the junction held 9 bases outside the gene matches. Sequenced by immunoSEQ multiplex PCR; TCRdb stores in-frame clones only, minus some. The table has roughly 270,000 clones, approximately 88% seen once. Sequenced: PBMCs. This clonotype originated in a woman aged 18-29 years in good health and CMV-seronegative. V and J are TRBV4-3 and TRBJ2-3, with 7 bases matching TRBD2. CDR3 DNA sequence: TGCGCCAGCAGCCCAAGGCGGGAGTACGGAGATACGCAGTATTTT. It translates to CASSPRREYGDTQYF.